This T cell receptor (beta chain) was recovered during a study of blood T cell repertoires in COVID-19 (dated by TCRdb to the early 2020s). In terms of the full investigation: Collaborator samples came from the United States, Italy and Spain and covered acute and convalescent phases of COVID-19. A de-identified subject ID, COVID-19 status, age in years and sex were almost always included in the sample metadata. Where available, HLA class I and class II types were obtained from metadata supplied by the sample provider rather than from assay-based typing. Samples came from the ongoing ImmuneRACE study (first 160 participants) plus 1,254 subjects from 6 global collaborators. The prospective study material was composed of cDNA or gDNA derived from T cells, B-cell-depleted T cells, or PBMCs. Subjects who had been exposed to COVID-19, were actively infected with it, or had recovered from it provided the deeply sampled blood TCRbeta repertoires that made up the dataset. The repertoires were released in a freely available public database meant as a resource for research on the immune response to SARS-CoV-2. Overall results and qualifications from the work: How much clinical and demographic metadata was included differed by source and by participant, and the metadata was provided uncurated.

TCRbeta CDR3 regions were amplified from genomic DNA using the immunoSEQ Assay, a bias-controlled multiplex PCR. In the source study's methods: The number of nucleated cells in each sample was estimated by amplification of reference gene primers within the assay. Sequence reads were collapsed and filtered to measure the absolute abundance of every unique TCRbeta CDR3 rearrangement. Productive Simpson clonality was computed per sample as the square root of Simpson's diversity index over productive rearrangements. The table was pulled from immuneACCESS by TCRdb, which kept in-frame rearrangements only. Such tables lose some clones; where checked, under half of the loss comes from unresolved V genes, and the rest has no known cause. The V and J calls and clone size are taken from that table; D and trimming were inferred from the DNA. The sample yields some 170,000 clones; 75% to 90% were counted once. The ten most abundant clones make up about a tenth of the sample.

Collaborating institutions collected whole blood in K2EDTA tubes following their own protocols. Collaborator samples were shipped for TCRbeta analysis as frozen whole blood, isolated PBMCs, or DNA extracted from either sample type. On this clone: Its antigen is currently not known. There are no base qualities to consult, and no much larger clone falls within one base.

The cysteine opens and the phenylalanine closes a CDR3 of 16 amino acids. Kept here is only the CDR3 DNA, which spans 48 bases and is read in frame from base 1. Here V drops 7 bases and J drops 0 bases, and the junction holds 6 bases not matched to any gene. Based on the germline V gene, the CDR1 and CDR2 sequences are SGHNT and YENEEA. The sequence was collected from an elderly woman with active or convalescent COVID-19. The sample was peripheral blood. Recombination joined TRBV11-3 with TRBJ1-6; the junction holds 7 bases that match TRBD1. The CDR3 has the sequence CASNPTGISYNSPLHF. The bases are TGTGCCAGCAACCCGACAGGGATCTCCTATAATTCACCCCTCCACTTT.